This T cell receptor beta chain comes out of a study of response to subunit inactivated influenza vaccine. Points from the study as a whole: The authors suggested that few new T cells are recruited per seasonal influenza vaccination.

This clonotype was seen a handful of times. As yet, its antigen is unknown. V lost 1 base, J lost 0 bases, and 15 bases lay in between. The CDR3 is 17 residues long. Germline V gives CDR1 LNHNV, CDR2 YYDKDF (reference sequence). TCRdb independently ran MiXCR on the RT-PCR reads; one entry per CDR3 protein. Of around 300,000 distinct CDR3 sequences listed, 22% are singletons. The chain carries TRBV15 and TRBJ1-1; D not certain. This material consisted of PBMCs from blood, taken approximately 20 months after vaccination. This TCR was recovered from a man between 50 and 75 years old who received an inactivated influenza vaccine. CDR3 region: CATSRARLQTLNTEAFF. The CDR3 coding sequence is TGTGCCACCAGCAGAGCCCGACTACAGACACTGAACACTGAAGCTTTCTTT.